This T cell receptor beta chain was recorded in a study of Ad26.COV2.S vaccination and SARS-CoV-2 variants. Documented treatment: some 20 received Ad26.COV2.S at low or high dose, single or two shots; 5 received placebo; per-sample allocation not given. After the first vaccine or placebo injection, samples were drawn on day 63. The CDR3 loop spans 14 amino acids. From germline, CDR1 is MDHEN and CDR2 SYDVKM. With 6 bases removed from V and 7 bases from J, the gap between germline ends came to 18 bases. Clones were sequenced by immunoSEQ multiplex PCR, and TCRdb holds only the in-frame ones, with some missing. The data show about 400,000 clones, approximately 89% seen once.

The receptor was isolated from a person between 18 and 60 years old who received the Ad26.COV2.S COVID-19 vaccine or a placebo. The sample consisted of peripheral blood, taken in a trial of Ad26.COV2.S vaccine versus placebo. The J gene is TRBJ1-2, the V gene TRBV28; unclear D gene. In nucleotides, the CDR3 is TGTGCCAGCAGGGGCAACGAGCGAGAGGGTGGCTACACCTTC. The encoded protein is CASRGNEREGGYTF.